This T cell receptor beta chain came from a study of shared clonotypes between healthy human individuals (dated by TCRdb to the early 2020s). Turning to the overall study: A few men and two women, aged 18 to 49 years, made up the cohort. Per donor, three plates each were used for CD4 naive and CD4 memory, two for CD8 naive, and one for CD8 memory. To estimate repertoire size and how much clonotypes are shared between individuals, the study performed deep sequencing of blood TCR repertoires from a few healthy adults. Leukapheresis yielded between about 0.85 and 10 billion PBMCs per donor. To increase sequencing depth and limit assay-specific biases, TCR repertoire library preparation and sequencing were carried out by different laboratories using diverse techniques. Summary of the overall study and its limitations: Based on pairwise subsampling, the degree of clonotype sharing among donors was expected to be affected by sequencing depth. Incomplete sequencing was indicated by rarefaction of sorted-subset datasets, despite the large sequencing depth. When several donors were compared, the shared fraction of clonotypes was around 5.1% for naive CD4, 3% to 4% for naive CD8, roughly 2.5% for memory CD4, and 0.4% for memory CD8. Estimated clonotype richness was generally larger for naive than for memory subsets. The small number of donors limited the genetic and exposure-history diversity represented. Compared with non-shared clonotypes, the clonotypes found in all four sorted-subset donors had higher generation probabilities. Sampling was limited to blood, and TCR repertoires in tissue likely differ from TCR repertoires in blood.

Note on this clone: There is no known antigen for this receptor. Within one base of it there is no much larger clone, and no base qualities were kept.

For this chain, trimming is 6 bases at the V end and 5 bases at the J end, and the number of junction bases without a gene match is 7. The germline V gene sets CDR1 to MDHEN and CDR2 to SYDVKM. The CDR3 holds 15 amino acids from the cysteine to the phenylalanine. Only CDR3 DNA remains: 45 bases, in frame from the first base. TCR CDR3 regions were amplified from genomic DNA by multiplex PCR using the deep immunoSEQ assay. Extracted genomic DNA from each cell subset was spread evenly across all wells of several immunoSEQ 96-well plates, with each plate serving as a replicate. Each replicate PCR for sorted subsets received around 0.2 ug genomic DNA, equal to tens of thousands of T cell genomes. Purified libraries were measured with a Qubit 3.0 fluorometer, size-checked on a Bioanalyzer 2100, and measured again with the KAPA Library Quantification kit. Every immunoSEQ 96-well plate was sequenced on a dedicated single-read 150-cycle Illumina NextSeq 550 flow cell. In the source study's methods: Because the immunoSEQ output included only junctional sequences and no quality scores, the filtering could not be the same as the filtering used for full-length reads. To assign V/J genes and CDR3, sequences were annotated against IMGT germline references using PyIR, a Python wrapper for IgBLAST v1.9. Any read was removed if the V/J assignment was weak (E-value above 1e-6), the CDR3 was missing, or the read contained stop codons, out-of-frame junctions, or ambiguous translated residues. V3J clonotypes were defined as sequences sharing the same inferred V gene, J gene, and CDR3 amino acid sequence. The percentage overlap between two repertoires was calculated by dividing the number of shared unique clonotypes by the size of the smaller repertoire. RTK rarefaction, the Chao1 estimator, and Recon v2.1 estimates of unobserved clonotypes were used to assess repertoire richness. Generation probabilities were computed with OLGA for all TCRbeta clonotypes obtained by the gDNA method from a few donors. TCRdb took this table from immuneACCESS and kept in-frame rearrangements with V and J called. Such tables lack part of the clones; where checked against another copy, unresolved V genes explain under half of the gap, and the rest is unexplained. V, J and clone size are those of that table, while D and trimming were read from the DNA. For this sample the table gives around 690,000 clones, of which 90% were detected only once. The leading ten clones occupy 30% to 40% of the sample.

Donors were healthy HIV-negative adults with no recently reported acute infections or vaccinations. Every donor was a Caucasian adult living in Nashville, Tennessee, USA. CD8 memory samples consisted of magnetically selected CD45RO+ cells combined with CCR7-negative CD45RA+ effector memory (TemRA) cells. After blood collection by leukapheresis, PBMCs were isolated using Ficoll-Histopaque density gradient centrifugation and then cryopreserved in the vapor phase of liquid nitrogen. Analytical flow cytometry was used to check the purity and quantity of each magnetically sorted T cell population. From each sorted fraction, genomic DNA was isolated and quantified by UV absorbance on a Nanodrop 2000c.

The TCR originated in a man between 18 and 29 years old in good health. Some clones in this sample may be carry-over from other donors' samples. Sequences were obtained from memory CD8+ T cells from PBMCs. The intended sense of this specimen's cell subset or site label: CD45RO+ cells pooled with CCR7-negative TemRA cells. The chain employs TRBV28 and TRBJ1-5, with 10 junctional bases fitting TRBD1. This receptor carries the CDR3 CASRTNDRGHQPQHF. The nucleotide sequence reads TGTGCCAGCAGGACGAATGACAGGGGGCATCAGCCCCAGCATTTT.